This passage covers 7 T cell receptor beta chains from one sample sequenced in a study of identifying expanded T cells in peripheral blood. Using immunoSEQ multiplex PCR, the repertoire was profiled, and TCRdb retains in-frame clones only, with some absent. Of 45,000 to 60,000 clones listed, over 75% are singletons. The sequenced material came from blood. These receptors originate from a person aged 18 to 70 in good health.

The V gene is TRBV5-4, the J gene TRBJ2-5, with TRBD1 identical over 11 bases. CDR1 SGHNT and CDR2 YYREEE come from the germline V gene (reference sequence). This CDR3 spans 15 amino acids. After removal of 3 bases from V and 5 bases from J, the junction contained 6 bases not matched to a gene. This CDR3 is CASSWGQGVWETQYF. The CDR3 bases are TGTGCCAGCAGCTGGGGACAGGGGGTATGGGAGACCCAGTACTTC.

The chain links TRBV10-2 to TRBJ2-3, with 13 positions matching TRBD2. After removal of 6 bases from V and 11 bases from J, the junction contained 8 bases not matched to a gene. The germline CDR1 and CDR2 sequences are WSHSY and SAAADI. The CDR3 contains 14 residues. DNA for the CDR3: TGCGCCAGCAGACCCGGGACTAGCGGGGAAGTGCAGTATTTT. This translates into CASRPGTSGEVQYF.

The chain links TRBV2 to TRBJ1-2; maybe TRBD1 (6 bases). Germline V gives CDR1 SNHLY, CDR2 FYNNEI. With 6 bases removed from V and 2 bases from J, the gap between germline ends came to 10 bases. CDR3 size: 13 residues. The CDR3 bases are TGTGCCAGCAGCAGGACAGAAAACTATGGCTACACCTTC. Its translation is CASSRTENYGYTF.

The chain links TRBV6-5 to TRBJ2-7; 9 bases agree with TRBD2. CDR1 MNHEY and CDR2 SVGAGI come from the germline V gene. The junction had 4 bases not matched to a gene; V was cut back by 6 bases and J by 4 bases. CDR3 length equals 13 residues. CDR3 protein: CASRGTSRYEQYF. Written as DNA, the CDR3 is TGTGCCAGCAGGGGGACTAGCAGGTACGAGCAGTACTTC.

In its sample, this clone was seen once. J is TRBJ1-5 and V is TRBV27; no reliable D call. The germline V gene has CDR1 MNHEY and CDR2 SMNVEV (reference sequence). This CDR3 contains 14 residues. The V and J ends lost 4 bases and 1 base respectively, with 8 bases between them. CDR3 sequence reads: CASSSQGSNQPQHF. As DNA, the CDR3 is TGTGCCAGCAGTTCGCAAGGGAGCAATCAGCCCCAGCATTTT.

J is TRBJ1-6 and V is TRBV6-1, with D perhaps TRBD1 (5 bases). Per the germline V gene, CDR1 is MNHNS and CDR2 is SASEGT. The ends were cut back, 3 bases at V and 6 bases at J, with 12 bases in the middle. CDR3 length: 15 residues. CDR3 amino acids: CASSDSQGLNSPLHF. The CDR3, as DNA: TGTGCCAGCAGTGATTCCCAGGGACTTAATTCACCCCTCCACTTT.

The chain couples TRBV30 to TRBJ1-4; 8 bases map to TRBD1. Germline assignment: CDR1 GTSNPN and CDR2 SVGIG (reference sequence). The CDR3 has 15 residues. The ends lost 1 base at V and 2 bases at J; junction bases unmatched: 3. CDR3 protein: CAWSAQGATNEKLFF. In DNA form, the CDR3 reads TGTGCCTGGAGTGCCCAGGGGGCCACTAATGAAAAACTGTTTTTT.